Shown below are 12 T cell receptor beta chains from a single sample sequenced in a study of beta chain features in type 1 diabetes. What these receptors recognize is not known. What was sequenced were expressed TCRB transcripts, since all of the isolated RNA had been reverse transcribed. Clones were sequenced by immunoSEQ multiplex PCR, and TCRdb holds only the in-frame ones, with some missing. The sample records around 40,000 clones, roughly 70% being singletons. Study-level findings and limits: TCRB CDR3 length was moderately but significantly reduced in all four CD4+ subsets of Type 1 diabetes patients.

The sequenced sample was Tregs from blood. Source of these receptors: a young woman with type 1 diabetes.

The table lists this clone with a few counts. The J gene is TRBJ1-2, the V gene TRBV21-1. TRBV21-1 is termed a pseudogene. The CDR3 covers 17 residues. This CDR3 reads CASRVPIATRKTYGYTF. The CDR3 DNA reads as TGTGCCAGCAGAGTCCCGATAGCTACAAGAAAGACCTATGGCTACACCTTC.

The chain carries TRBV5-1 and TRBJ1-5, with D perhaps matching TRBD1 (6 bases). This CDR3 is 14 amino acids long. Germline CDR1 and CDR2: SGHRS and YFSETQ. The V end lost 4 bases, the J end lost 6 bases, and 14 bases lay between the germline ends. In DNA, the CDR3 is TGCGCCAGCAGCCCGGGAGGGGGGGCTCAGCCCCAGCATTTT. It yields the protein CASSPGGGAQPQHF.

The chain combines TRBV18 with TRBJ2-1; 7 bases are a match to TRBD2. The V segment lost 5 bases and the J segment 4 bases; nucleotides outside the gene matches: 2. The CDR3 is made up of 13 amino acids. Germline V CDR1 and CDR2: KGHSH, LQKENI. CDR3: CASSGGGYNEQFF. CDR3 nucleotide sequence: TGTGCCAGCTCAGGCGGGGGTTACAATGAGCAGTTCTTC.

This clone was counted a few times. This chain joins TRBV6-1 and TRBJ1-5; TRBD1 agrees at 7 bases. Germline lookup yields CDR1 MNHNS and CDR2 SASEGT. This CDR3 has 15 amino acids. J gave up 2 bases and V 4 bases, and 5 bases lay outside the gene matches. CDR3 coding DNA: TGTGCCAGCAGTGTCCTGCAGGGGGGCAATCAGCCCCAGCATTTT. Amino acid sequence: CASSVLQGGNQPQHF.

This clone was detected a few times. V gene TRBV25-1 combines with J gene TRBJ2-1, with 7 bases lining up with TRBD2. The CDR3 length is 16 residues. After removal of 0 bases from V and 7 bases from J, the junction contained 9 bases not matched to a gene. From germline, CDR1 is MGHDK and CDR2 SYGVNS. CDR3 nucleotides: TGTGCCAGCAGTGAATATTCACCTAGCGGCTATAATGAGCAGTTCTTC. Residues: CASSEYSPSGYNEQFF. Filled out from reference TRBV25-1 and TRBJ2-1, the complete variable domain reads EADIYQTPRYLVIGTGKKITLECSQTMGHDKMYWYQQDPGMELHLIHYSYGVNSTEKGDLSSESTVSRIRTEHFPLTLESARPSHTSQYLCASSEYSPSGYNEQFFGPGTRLTVL.

The chain is built from TRBV10-1 and TRBJ1-1; D perhaps matches TRBD1 (6 bases). The germline V gene encodes CDR1 WNHNN and CDR2 SYGVQD (reference sequence). The V end was cut by 2 bases, the J end by 4 bases, with 8 bases between. The CDR3 runs to 13 residues. The CDR3 DNA is TGCGCCAGCAGTGAGACAGGGATCACTGAAGCTTTCTTT. Amino acid sequence: CASSETGITEAFF.

The sample holds a few counts of this clone. The genes are TRBV9 and TRBJ1-1; D is uncertain. V was trimmed by 4 bases and J by 0 bases, leaving 13 bases between them. The CDR3 extends over 15 amino acids. CDR1 and CDR2 from the germline V gene are SGDLS and YYNGEE. CDR3 DNA: TGTGCCAGCAGCCCCTCGATAGACATGAACACTGAAGCTTTCTTT. It specifies CASSPSIDMNTEAFF.

The chain joins TRBV5-1 to TRBJ2-1; 12 bases fit TRBD2. CDR1 and CDR2 from the germline V gene are SGHRS and YFSETQ. The CDR3 loop spans 14 amino acids. With 4 bases clipped from V and 4 bases from J, the junction kept 0 bases outside the gene matches. Here the CDR3 DNA reads TGCGCCAGCAGCGGGACTAGCGGGTACAATGAGCAGTTCTTC. This sequence encodes CASSGTSGYNEQFF.

CDR3 nucleotide sequence: TGTGCCAGCAGCTTCGAGACAAGGGGACTAGCGGGGGACACAGATACGCAGTATTTT. This encodes CASSFETRGLAGDTDTQYF. The chain has TRBV5-6 and TRBJ2-3; 14 nucleotides agree with TRBD2. Trimming cost V 2 bases and J 2 bases; bases outside gene matches: 10. Germline lookup yields CDR1 SGHDT and CDR2 YYEEEE. This CDR3 is 19 amino acids long.

This clone appeared once. The chain combines TRBV7-2 with TRBJ2-7; 11 bases fit TRBD1. Losses at the gene ends were 4 bases for V and 4 bases for J; bases not matched to a gene: 9. CDR3 length: 16 amino acids. Germline CDR1 reads SGHTA; CDR2 reads FQGNSA. The CDR3 sequence is CASSYPRTGGRYEQYF. Written as DNA, the CDR3 is TGTGCCAGCAGCTACCCACGGACAGGGGGCCGGTACGAGCAGTACTTC.

In its sample, this clone was seen once. V usage is TRBV6-5 and J usage is TRBJ1-5, with 9 bases identical to TRBD1. With V trimmed by 6 bases and J by 5 bases, 8 bases remained unmatched. The CDR3 is made up of 15 amino acids. CDR1 and CDR2 (germline): MNHEY, SVGAGI. CDR3 DNA: TGTGCCAGCAGGCCCCCCGGGACAGGGTATCAGCCCCAGCATTTT. Translation gives CASRPPGTGYQPQHF.

The CDR3 DNA is TGTGCCAGCAGCTTAGAAGGGAGAACTGAAGCTTTCTTT. This gives the protein CASSLEGRTEAFF. This chain links TRBV7-2 with TRBJ1-1, with D hard to call. CDR1 is SGHTA, CDR2 FQGNSA, per germline. The germline V and J ends were trimmed by 1 base and 5 bases, with 8 bases remaining between them. This CDR3 region has 13 residues.